Shown below are 9 T cell receptor beta chains from a single sample sequenced in a study of cytomegalovirus exposure and HLA in healthy donors. PCR primers comprised 60 Vbeta and 13 Jbeta primers. Generated by immunoSEQ multiplex PCR, the TCRdb table keeps only in-frame clones and is missing some. The sample has tens of thousands of clones; over 60% are singletons. Sequencing was done on a sample of PBMCs. These TCRs come from a male donor in good health and CMV-seropositive.

The CDR3 spells CASRTTGSYEQYF. The CDR3 DNA sequence: TGTGCCAGCAGGACGACAGGGTCCTACGAGCAGTACTTC. This chain links TRBV6-5 with TRBJ2-7; 7 bases agree with TRBD1. Germline assignment: CDR1 MNHEY and CDR2 SVGAGI. CDR3 length: 13 residues. With 6 bases clipped from V and 1 base from J, the junction kept 3 bases outside the gene matches.

The CDR3 DNA follows: TGTGCCAGCAGCTTTAGCGGGGTCGGGGATGAGCAGTTCTTC. Protein product: CASSFSGVGDEQFF. The chain joins TRBV7-3 to TRBJ2-1; the match to TRBD2 covers 8 bases. From germline, CDR1 is SGHTA and CDR2 FQGTGA. The CDR3 sequence is 14 residues long. Unmatched junction bases numbered 6, after V lost 3 bases and J lost 8 bases.

The chain combines TRBV11-2 with TRBJ2-2; 7 bases are a match to TRBD2. Trimming took 6 bases from V and 6 from J; bases not matched to a gene: 16. The CDR3 is 17 amino acids. Per germline, CDR1 SGHAT and CDR2 FQNNGV. This CDR3 is CASRGGLGTPEPGELFF. The CDR3 DNA sequence: TGTGCCAGCAGGGGGGGGTTAGGGACTCCCGAGCCCGGGGAGCTGTTTTTT.

This chain links TRBV5-1 with TRBJ2-7; tentatively, D is TRBD1 (5 bases). CDR1 and CDR2 (germline): SGHRS, YFSETQ. CDR3 length: 12 amino acids. V was shortened by 4 bases and J by 4 bases, with 9 bases between the two germline ends. The CDR3 nucleotides read TGCGCCAGCAGCCTTAACAGGTACGAGCAGTACTTC. This encodes CASSLNRYEQYF. Supplemented by reference TRBV5-1 and TRBJ2-7, the full variable domain reads KAGVTQTPRYLIKTRGQQVTLSCSPISGHRSVSWYQQTPGQGLQFLFEYFSETQRNKGNFPGRFSGRQFSNSRSEMNVSTLELGDSALYLCASSLNRYEQYFGPGTRLTVT.

The table lists this clone with a few counts. The rearrangement links TRBV7-9 to TRBJ2-3; TRBD2 aligns across 8 bases. The CDR3 runs to 17 residues. CDR1 and CDR2 (germline): SEHNR, FQNEAQ (reference sequence). Unmatched junction bases numbered 7, after V lost 1 base and J lost 1 base. The chain's CDR3 is CASSLGSGGTRTDTQYF. Here the CDR3 DNA reads TGTGCCAGCAGCTTAGGGAGCGGGGGAACCCGCACAGATACGCAGTATTTT.

This clone appeared a few times. J is TRBJ1-5 and V is TRBV4-1; D unclear. V lost 1 base and J lost 1, with 17 bases in between. The CDR3 consists of 18 residues. Germline lookup yields CDR1 MGHRA and CDR2 YSYEKL. As DNA, the CDR3 is TGCGCCAGCAGCCAAGTAATGTTCGGAGCCTCCAGCAATCAGCCCCAGCATTTT. Amino acid sequence: CASSQVMFGASSNQPQHF.

The CDR3 protein is CASSNDYHTGELFF. The CDR3 DNA follows: TGTGCCAGCAGCAACGACTACCACACCGGGGAGCTGTTTTTT. V and J are TRBV7-3 and TRBJ2-2; the D gene is possibly TRBD2 (5 bases). Trimming stripped 5 bases from V and 3 bases from J, with 10 bases between. The germline V gene encodes CDR1 SGHTA and CDR2 FQGTGA. This CDR3 region has 14 residues.

This rearrangement joins TRBV28 to TRBJ2-7; no definite D call. Germline loops: CDR1 MDHEN, CDR2 SYDVKM. The CDR3 is 12 residues long. Trimming removed 3 bases from V and 3 bases from J, with 6 bases in between. CDR3 in amino acids: CASSLPGYEQYF. The CDR3, as DNA: TGTGCCAGCAGTTTGCCAGGCTACGAGCAGTACTTC.

The chain combines TRBV6-6 with TRBJ1-5, with 7 bases identical to TRBD1. Per germline, CDR1 MNHNY and CDR2 SVGAGI (reference sequence). CDR3 length equals 16 residues. V gave up 6 bases and J gave up 2 bases; unmatched junction bases: 10. Here the CDR3 reads CASSPLNRGGNQPQHF. The CDR3 nucleotides read TGTGCCAGCAGCCCGCTCAACAGGGGAGGCAATCAGCCCCAGCATTTT.